This T cell receptor (beta chain) was identified in a study of Graves' ophthalmopathy and Graves' hyperthyroidism. Study information: Peripheral blood sampling occurred at initial diagnosis, before any treatment.

This clonotype was seen a few times. Beta-chain TCR CDR3 regions were amplified from RNA transcripts. HTBI primers served in a first-round RT-PCR, which a second-round multiplex PCR followed. TCRdb recomputed calls from the multiplex PCR reads with MiXCR, one row per CDR3 protein. The table lists 650,000 to 900,000 distinct CDR3 sequences, 40% of them singletons. Germline V gene lookup returns CDR1 LGHNA and CDR2 YSLEER. V lost 4 bases and J lost 8, with 14 bases in between. The CDR3 has 14 amino acids. Exclusion criteria comprised other autoimmune diseases, uncontrolled infections, pregnancy or lactation in patients. It was from about 10 ml of fresh peripheral blood that the PBMCs came.

The sequencing input was peripheral blood. The rearrangement links TRBV4-3 to TRBJ1-4, with D perhaps TRBD1 (6 bases). This clonotype was obtained from an adult man with Graves' ophthalmopathy. CDR3: CASSLQGSQEKLFF. In nucleotides, the CDR3 is TGCGCCAGCAGCCTACAGGGATCTCAGGAAAAACTGTTTTTT.